This TCR beta chain was obtained from a study of cytomegalovirus exposure and HLA in healthy donors. At the level of the study: Tens of millions of unique TCRs from HLA-typed donors were held in an early release of data. The study placed around 85% of its approximately 360 genotyped donors in the Caucasian-associated ancestry cluster. Study-wide results and caveats: Reportedly, HLA-A and HLA-B alleles of most subjects were accurately predicted from TCR beta. Exclusion applied to some V segments, including TRBV6-2 and TRBV6-3, as they were indistinguishable.

The CDR3 has 13 amino acids. In germline, CDR1 is LNHDA, CDR2 SQIVND (reference sequence). V lost 5 bases, J lost 2 bases, and 8 bases lay in between. This clone was observed a few times. The antigen is not known. The PCR employed 60 Vbeta primers together with 13 Jbeta primers. Data came from immunoSEQ multiplex PCR; TCRdb stores just in-frame clones and leaves some out. The table lists 150,000 or so clones, approximately 70% of them singletons. What was sequenced was PBMCs. This receptor was obtained from a man between 35 and 55 years old in good health and CMV-seropositive. The chain joins TRBV19 to TRBJ2-3, with D uncertain. CDR3 nucleotides: TGTGCCAGTAGTTCACAGATCACAGATACGCAGTATTTT. It encodes CASSSQITDTQYF.